These 21 T cell receptor beta chains were all obtained from the same sample, sequenced in a study of CD8 T cells in ankylosing spondylitis. TCRdb re-derived calls from the 5' RACE reads in MiXCR, one entry per CDR3 protein. Of 300,000 to 400,000 distinct CDR3 sequences detected, more than 20% appear once; the ten largest clones hold 10% to 15%. Material: blood, either unsorted or a sorted T cell fraction (not recorded which). The origin of the receptors is a male donor with ankylosing spondylitis or in good health (not recorded which).

This rearrangement joins TRBV3-1 to TRBJ2-1; the D is unclear. V lost 3 bases and J 2 bases, leaving 14 bases between the germline ends. Looked up from germline, CDR1 is LGHDT and CDR2 is YNNKEL (reference sequence). The CDR3 is 16 amino acids. In DNA form, the CDR3 reads TGTGCCAGCAGCCAGGAATACACGGACCCCTACAATGAGCAGTTCTTC. Translated, it gives CASSQEYTDPYNEQFF.

The chain couples TRBV7-9 to TRBJ2-7; tentatively, D is TRBD2 (6 bases). The V gene's germline CDR1 is SEHNR and CDR2 FQNEAQ (reference sequence). The CDR3 is 13 residues long. V was trimmed by 4 bases and J by 4 bases, leaving 11 bases between them. The CDR3 DNA reads TGTGCCAGCAGCTCTACTAGCAGGTACGAGCAGTACTTC. Translation gives CASSSTSRYEQYF.

V gene TRBV2 combines with J gene TRBJ2-1, with 7 bases lining up with TRBD1. The germline V gene has CDR1 SNHLY and CDR2 FYNNEI. V lost 7 bases, J lost 2 bases, and 2 bases stayed unmatched. The length of the CDR3 is 13 residues. This CDR3 reads CASMGTAYNEQFF. The DNA of the CDR3 is TGTGCCAGCATGGGGACAGCCTACAATGAGCAGTTCTTC.

The chain combines TRBV18 with TRBJ2-1; D is undetermined. The germline CDR1 and CDR2 sequences are KGHSH and LQKENI. CDR3 length equals 14 residues. Trimming removed 0 bases at V and 8 bases at J, with 11 bases between. CDR3 coding DNA: TGTGCCAGCTCACCACCTACGGGCGAGGATGAGCAGTTCTTC. This sequence encodes CASSPPTGEDEQFF.

This clonotype has a count of ten or more. The chain couples TRBV7-8 to TRBJ2-7; D is unresolved. Germline V gene data show CDR1 as SGHVS and CDR2 as FQNEAQ. CDR3 length equals 14 residues. V was shortened by 1 base and J by 0 bases, with 7 bases between the two germline ends. The CDR3 sequence: CASSLEGSSYEQYF. CDR3 coding DNA: TGTGCCAGCAGCTTAGAAGGCAGCTCCTACGAGCAGTACTTC.

This clonotype has more than one count but fewer than ten. This chain links TRBV4-1 with TRBJ2-7; 7 bases align to TRBD1. Germline V gene sequence: CDR1 MGHRA, CDR2 YSYEKL. There are 15 residues in the CDR3. Trimming at V came to 3 bases and at J to 5 bases, leaving 10 bases not matched to a gene. The CDR3 coding sequence is TGCGCCAGCAGCCAGGTGACAGGGTCGTTTCACGAGCAGTACTTC. As protein: CASSQVTGSFHEQYF.

This chain joins TRBV29-1 and TRBJ2-5, with 11 bases aligning to TRBD2. This CDR3 has 16 residues. The J segment lost 2 bases and the V segment lost 7 bases, leaving 12 bases of the junction unmatched. CDR1 is SQVTM, CDR2 ANQGSEA, per germline. Here the CDR3 DNA reads TGCAGCGGTAGCGGGGGGGCCTTGCCTAGTCAAGAGACCCAGTACTTC. Amino acids: CSGSGGALPSQETQYF.

This clonotype was observed a few times. This chain connects TRBV27 to TRBJ1-6, with D unclear. V was clipped by 0 bases and J by 9 bases, with 9 bases between them. The CDR3 spans 14 residues. Germline loops: CDR1 MNHEY, CDR2 SMNVEV (reference sequence). CDR3 coding DNA: TGTGCCAGCAGTTTATCGGGTAGCCGTTCACCCCTCCACTTT. Amino acid sequence: CASSLSGSRSPLHF.

In its sample, this clonotype was seen a few times. This CDR3 is CASRGSAGGGTGELFF. CDR3 bases: TGTGCCAGCAGGGGGTCAGCGGGGGGAGGCACCGGGGAGCTGTTTTTT. The rearrangement uses TRBV28 and TRBJ2-2; TRBD2 agrees at 9 bases. This CDR3 is 16 amino acids long. Losses at the gene ends were 6 bases for V and 4 bases for J; bases not matched to a gene: 9. Germline loops: CDR1 MDHEN, CDR2 SYDVKM.

The chain is built from TRBV29-1 and TRBJ2-2; TRBD2 is a possible D gene (5 bases). V was clipped by 0 bases and J by 6 bases, with 17 bases between them. CDR1 and CDR2 from the germline V gene are SQVTM and ANQGSEA. CDR3 length: 16 amino acids. CDR3 sequence (DNA): TGCAGCGTTGAAGATCCGCAGGCCTCGGGGTCCGGGGAGCTGTTTTTT. This translates into CSVEDPQASGSGELFF.

The table lists this clonotype with many counts. This chain uses TRBV12-3 or TRBV12-4 with TRBJ2-5; TRBD2 aligns across 12 bases. Trimming cost V 6 bases and J 1 base; bases outside gene matches: 3. The CDR3 runs to 15 residues. CDR3 nucleotide sequence: TGTGCCAGCAGACCTAGCGGGGGGGCCCAAGAGACCCAGTACTTC. It encodes CASRPSGGAQETQYF.

The sample holds a few counts of this clonotype. The V gene is TRBV2, the J gene TRBJ2-7, with D unresolved. The CDR3 runs 13 residues. The V gene lost 2 bases and the J gene lost 9 bases, with 14 bases spanning the gap. CDR1 is SNHLY and CDR2 is FYNNEI in the germline V gene. CDR3 region: CASSEWVWNGQYF. CDR3 coding DNA: TGTGCCAGCAGTGAATGGGTGTGGAACGGGCAGTACTTC.

This clonotype appeared a single time. This chain uses TRBV5-4 with TRBJ2-7; no firm D call. Germline CDR1 and CDR2: SGHNT and YYREEE (reference sequence). This CDR3 comprises 13 residues. The V gene lost 3 bases and the J gene lost 6 bases, with 13 bases spanning the gap. CDR3 in DNA: TGTGCCAGCAGCTGGCAGACGGACCGCGAGCAGTACTTC. Translating it yields CASSWQTDREQYF.

The chain uses TRBV12-3 or TRBV12-4 and TRBJ2-1; D is unclear. This CDR3 comprises 14 residues. Trimming removed 6 bases at V and 5 bases at J, with 14 bases between. The CDR3 DNA reads as TGTGCCAGCAGCCAACTCAGAGGTCACAATGAGCAGTTCTTC. Its protein is CASSQLRGHNEQFF.

The V call is TRBV20-1, the J call TRBJ2-3; 7 positions match TRBD2. The CDR3 runs 14 residues. Germline loops: CDR1 DFQATT, CDR2 SNEGSKA (reference sequence). After removal of 6 bases from V and 4 bases from J, the junction contained 10 bases not matched to a gene. The CDR3 nucleotides read TGCAGTGCACGTCCTTGGGGAGGGGCAGATACGCAGTATTTT. Residues: CSARPWGGADTQYF.

This clonotype appeared a few times. V and J are TRBV29-1 and TRBJ2-7, with 7 positions matching TRBD1. V was pared by 6 bases and J by 1 base, with 6 bases of the junction left unmatched. The CDR3 has 13 residues. CDR1 is SQVTM and CDR2 is ANQGSEA in the germline V gene. For the CDR3, the DNA is TGCAGCGTCCGACAGGGATTATCCTACGAGCAGTACTTC. Its protein is CSVRQGLSYEQYF.

A few counts support this clonotype. This sequence joins TRBV7-2 and TRBJ2-7, with D perhaps matching TRBD1 or TRBD2 (5 bases each). V lost 5 bases to trimming and J lost 1 base, with 12 bases between them. This CDR3 spans 14 amino acids. The germline gives CDR1 SGHTA, CDR2 FQGNSA. CDR3 sequence reads: CASSTGTDSYEQYF. CDR3 DNA sequence: TGTGCCAGCAGCACCGGGACGGATTCCTACGAGCAGTACTTC.

The gene calls are TRBV12-3 or TRBV12-4 and TRBJ2-2; D unresolved. V was pared by 5 bases and J by 3 bases, with 10 bases between. This CDR3 contains 14 residues. The DNA of the CDR3 is TGTGCCAGCAGTCCACGACCGTACACCGGGGAGCTGTTTTTT. Translating it yields CASSPRPYTGELFF.

CDR3 amino acids: CASSEIKGASPLHF. In DNA, the CDR3 is TGTGCCAGCAGTGAAATTAAGGGGGCTTCACCCCTCCACTTT. This sequence joins TRBV6-1 and TRBJ1-6; 7 positions agree with TRBD1. This CDR3 has 14 residues. Germline V lookup: CDR1 MNHNS, CDR2 SASEGT. J gave up 9 bases and V 2 bases, and 4 bases lay outside the gene matches.

This clonotype was picked up a small number of times. This chain joins TRBV12-3 or TRBV12-4 and TRBJ1-1; unclear D gene. V was shortened by 3 bases and J by 5 bases, with 7 bases between the two germline ends. The CDR3 runs 12 residues. In DNA, the CDR3 is TGTGCCAGCAGTTTGTCAGCGACTGAAGCTTTCTTT. Translation gives CASSLSATEAFF.

The rearrangement uses TRBV29-1 and TRBJ2-5; no definite D call. Germline CDR1 and CDR2: SQVTM and ANQGSEA. The CDR3 loop spans 16 amino acids. V was clipped by 4 bases and J by 5 bases, with 23 bases between them. In DNA form, the CDR3 reads TGCAGCGTTGGAGCGTCGTCACCAACCCCCGTGGAGACCCAGTACTTC. Translation gives CSVGASSPTPVETQYF.